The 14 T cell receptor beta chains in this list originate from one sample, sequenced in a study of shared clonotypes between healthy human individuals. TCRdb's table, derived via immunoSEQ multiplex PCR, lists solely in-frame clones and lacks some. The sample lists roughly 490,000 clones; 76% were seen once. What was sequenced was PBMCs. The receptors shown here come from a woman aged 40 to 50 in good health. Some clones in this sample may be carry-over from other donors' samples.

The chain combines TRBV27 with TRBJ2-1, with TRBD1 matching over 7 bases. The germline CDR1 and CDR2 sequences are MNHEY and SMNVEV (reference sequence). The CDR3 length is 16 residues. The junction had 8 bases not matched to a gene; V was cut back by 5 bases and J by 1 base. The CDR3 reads CASSPWTGDSYNEQFF. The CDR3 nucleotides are TGTGCCAGCAGTCCCTGGACAGGAGATTCCTACAATGAGCAGTTCTTC.

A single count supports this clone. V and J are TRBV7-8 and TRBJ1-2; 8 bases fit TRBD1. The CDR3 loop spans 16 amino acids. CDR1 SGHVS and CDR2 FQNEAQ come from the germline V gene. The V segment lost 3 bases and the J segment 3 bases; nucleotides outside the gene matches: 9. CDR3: CASSLMDREGYYGYTF. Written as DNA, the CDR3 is TGTGCCAGCAGCTTGATGGACAGGGAGGGATACTATGGCTACACCTTC.

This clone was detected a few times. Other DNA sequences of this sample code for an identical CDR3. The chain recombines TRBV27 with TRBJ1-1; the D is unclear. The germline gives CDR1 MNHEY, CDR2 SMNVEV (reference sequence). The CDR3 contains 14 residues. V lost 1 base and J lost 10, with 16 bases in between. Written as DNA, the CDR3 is TGTGCCAGCAGTTTATGGGGTGGGAGCGACGGAGCTTTCTTT. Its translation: CASSLWGGSDGAFF.

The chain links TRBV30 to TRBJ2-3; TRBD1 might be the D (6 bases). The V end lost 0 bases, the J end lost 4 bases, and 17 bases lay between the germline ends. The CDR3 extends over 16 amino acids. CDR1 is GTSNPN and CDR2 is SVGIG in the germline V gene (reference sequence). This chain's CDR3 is CAWSVRREWGPDTQYF. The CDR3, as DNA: TGTGCCTGGAGTGTACGTAGGGAGTGGGGGCCAGATACGCAGTATTTT. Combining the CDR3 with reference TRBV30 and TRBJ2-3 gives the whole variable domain SQTIHQWPATLVQPVGSPLSLECTVEGTSNPNLYWYRQAAGRGLQLLFYSVGIGQISSEVPQNLSASRPQDRQFILSSKKLLLSDSGFYLCAWSVRREWGPDTQYFGPGTRLTVL.

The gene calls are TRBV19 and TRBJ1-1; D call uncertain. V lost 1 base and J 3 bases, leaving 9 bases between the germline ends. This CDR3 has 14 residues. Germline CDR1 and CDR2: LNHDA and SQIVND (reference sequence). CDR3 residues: CASSIVGRDTEAFF. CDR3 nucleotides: TGTGCCAGTAGTATAGTAGGTAGGGACACTGAAGCTTTCTTT.

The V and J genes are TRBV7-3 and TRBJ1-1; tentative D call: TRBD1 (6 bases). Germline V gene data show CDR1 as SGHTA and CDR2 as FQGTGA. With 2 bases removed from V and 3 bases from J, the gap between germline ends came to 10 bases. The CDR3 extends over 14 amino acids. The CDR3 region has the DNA TGTGCCAGCAGCTTATCAGGGACACACACTGAAGCTTTCTTT. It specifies CASSLSGTHTEAFF. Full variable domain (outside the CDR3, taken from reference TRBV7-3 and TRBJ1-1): GAGVSQTPSNKVTEKGKYVELRCDPISGHTALYWYRQSLGQGPEFLIYFQGTGAADDSGLPNDRFFAVRPEGSVSTLKIQRTERGDSAVYLCASSLSGTHTEAFFGQGTRLTVV.

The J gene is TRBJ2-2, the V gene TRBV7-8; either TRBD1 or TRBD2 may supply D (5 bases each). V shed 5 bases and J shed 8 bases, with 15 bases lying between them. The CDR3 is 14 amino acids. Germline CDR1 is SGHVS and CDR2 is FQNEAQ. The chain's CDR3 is CASSLGTGRGELFF. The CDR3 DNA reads TGTGCCAGCAGCCTAGGGACCGGACGGGGGGAGCTGTTTTTT. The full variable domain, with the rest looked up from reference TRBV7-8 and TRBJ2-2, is GAGVSQSPRYKVAKRGQDVALRCDPISGHVSLFWYQQALGQGPEFLTYFQNEAQLDKSGLPSDRFFAERPEGSVSTLKIQRTQQEDSAVYLCASSLGTGRGELFFGEGSRLTVL.

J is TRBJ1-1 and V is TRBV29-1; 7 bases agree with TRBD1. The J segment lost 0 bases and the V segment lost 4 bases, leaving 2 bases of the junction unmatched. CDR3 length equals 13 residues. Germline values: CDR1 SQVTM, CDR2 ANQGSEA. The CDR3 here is CSVAGQLNTEAFF. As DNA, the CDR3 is TGCAGCGTTGCGGGACAGCTGAACACTGAAGCTTTCTTT. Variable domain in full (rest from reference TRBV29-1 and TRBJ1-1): SAVISQKPSRDICQRGTSLTIQCQVDSQVTMMFWYRQQPGQSLTLIATANQGSEATYESGFVIDKFPISRPNLTFSTLTVSNMSPEDSSIYLCSVAGQLNTEAFFGQGTRLTVV.

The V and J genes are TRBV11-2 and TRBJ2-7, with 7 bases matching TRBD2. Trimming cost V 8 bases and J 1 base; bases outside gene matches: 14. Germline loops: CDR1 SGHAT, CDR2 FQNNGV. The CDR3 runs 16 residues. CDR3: CASSRGGTTGSYEQYF. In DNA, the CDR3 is TGTGCCAGCTCCCGTGGGGGGACTACCGGATCCTACGAGCAGTACTTC.

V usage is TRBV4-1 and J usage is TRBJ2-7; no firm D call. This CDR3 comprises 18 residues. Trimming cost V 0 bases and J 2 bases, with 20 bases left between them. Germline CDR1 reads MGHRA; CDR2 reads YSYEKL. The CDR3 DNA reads TGCGCCAGCAGCCAAGATTGGTCGGGTGGAAGACGGACCTACGAGCAGTACTTC. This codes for CASSQDWSGGRRTYEQYF.

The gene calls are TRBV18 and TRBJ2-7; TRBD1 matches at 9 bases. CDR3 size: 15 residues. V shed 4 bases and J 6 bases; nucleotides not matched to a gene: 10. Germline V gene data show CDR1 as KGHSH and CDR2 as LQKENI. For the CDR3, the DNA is TGTGCCAGCTCACGACAGGGGGGTCATGTCTCCGAGCAGTACTTC. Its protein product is CASSRQGGHVSEQYF.

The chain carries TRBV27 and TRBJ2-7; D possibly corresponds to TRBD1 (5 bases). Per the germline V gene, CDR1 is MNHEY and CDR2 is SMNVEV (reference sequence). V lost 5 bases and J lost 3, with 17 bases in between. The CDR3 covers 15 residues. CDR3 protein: CASSPRQTKNYEQYF. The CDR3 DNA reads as TGTGCCAGCAGTCCGCGACAGACGAAGAACTACGAGCAGTACTTC.

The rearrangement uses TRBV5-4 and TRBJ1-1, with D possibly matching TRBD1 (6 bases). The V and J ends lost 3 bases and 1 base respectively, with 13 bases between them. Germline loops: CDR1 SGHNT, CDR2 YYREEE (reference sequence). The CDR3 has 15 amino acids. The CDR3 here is CASSSYREGNTEAFF. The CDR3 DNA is TGTGCCAGCAGCTCCTACAGGGAGGGGAACACTGAAGCTTTCTTT.

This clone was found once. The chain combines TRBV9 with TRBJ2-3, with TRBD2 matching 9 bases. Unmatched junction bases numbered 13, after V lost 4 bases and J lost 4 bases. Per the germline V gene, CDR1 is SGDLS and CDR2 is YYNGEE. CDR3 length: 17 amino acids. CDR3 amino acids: CASSTPLAGGPADTQYF. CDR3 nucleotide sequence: TGTGCCAGCAGCACACCCCTTGCGGGAGGGCCGGCAGATACGCAGTATTTT.